This T cell receptor beta chain was sequenced in a study of early T cells in non-severe SARS-CoV-2 infection (dated by TCRdb to about 2021). Regarding the research as a whole: TCR sequencing used bulk RNA from unsorted whole blood, so alpha and beta chains could not be paired.

CDR1 LGHNA and CDR2 YNFKEQ are derived from the germline V gene. V is reduced by 0 bases and J by 0 bases, leaving a spacing of 11 bases between them. From its cysteine to its phenylalanine, the CDR3 spans 16 amino acids. Here the CDR3 DNA is all that survives: 48 bases in frame from base 1. Set within a cohort of healthcare workers in London, UK, this nested case-control study involved weekly PCR testing of nasopharyngeal swabs along with blood sampling. Healthcare workers were enrolled in the week of the UK lockdown, from 23 to 31 March 2020, and were followed every week for up to roughly 15 weeks. The method was 5' RACE. The sequencer was a NextSeq 500. In the TCR library protocol, unique molecular identifiers were attached to individual cDNA molecules to correct for PCR bias and sequencing error. Both TCR alpha and beta chains were sequenced, and tight co-correlation was observed between alpha and beta sequence abundances in each sample. The study's own analysis went as follows. Decombinator V4 was used to annotate TCR sequences for V gene, J gene and CDR3. TCRs were defined as expanded if a significant change between any two time points was detected under a Poisson model with p below 0.0001. TCR abundances were normalised to the total number of TCRs sequenced in each sample and reported as counts per million. MAIT TCRs were defined by TRAV1-2 paired with TRAJ12, TRAJ20 or TRAJ33, and iNKT TCRs by TRAV10 paired with TRAJ18. VDJdb, accessed 1 November 2021, was searched for CMV, EBV and SARS-CoV-2 annotated TCRs, excluding TCRs annotated for multiple antigens. TCRdb passed the public sequencing reads through fastp at Q25 and MiXCR, retaining productive beta sequences. When rows share a CDR3 protein, they turn into one entry using the most common DNA and genes. The V and J calls shown here were made by TCRdb, not taken from the authors' results. The table for this sample lists over 60,000 distinct CDR3 sequences; around 14% of them were counted only once. The ten largest clones take up around 4% of the sample.

This clonotype was counted at least ten times. What antigen it recognizes has not been identified. No clone much larger than this one lies a single base away; base qualities are absent. Broader findings and caveats from the paper: VDJdb matching was skewed toward anti-spike CD8 responses and likely underestimated virus-specific expansions by missing private and CD4 specificities.

The chain was built from TRBV4-2 and TRBJ1-2; TRBD1 is perhaps the D gene, given 5 matching bases. Sequencing was carried out using whole blood. This receptor was taken from an adult who was a healthcare worker with PCR-confirmed SARS-CoV-2 infection or an uninfected control (not recorded which). The DNA is as follows: TGTGCCAGCAGCCAAGAAATAGGGGTGGCTAACTATGGCTACACCTTC. It specifies CASSQEIGVANYGYTF.